This T cell receptor (beta chain) emerged from a study of ipilimumab plus nivolumab after autologous stem cell transplantation. About the research overall: Median doses per patient: four to six ipilimumab, roughly 8 nivolumab. DLBCL patients had primary refractory or relapsed disease.

Using immunoSEQ multiplex PCR, the repertoire was profiled, and TCRdb retains in-frame clones only, with some absent. The table lists 10,000 to 15,000 clones, more than 70% of them singletons. In its sample, this clone was seen a few times. Germline-derived CDR1 and CDR2 are SQVTM and ANQGSEA. CDR3 size: 11 residues. V lost 4 bases and J lost 4, with 5 bases in between. Ipilimumab, 1 mg/kg, started 14 to 28 days after autologous transplant. Through week 26, nivolumab 3 mg/kg IV was given weeks 1, 4, 7, 10, then biweekly. Sequencing used PBMCs, obtained in a trial of ipilimumab plus nivolumab as post-transplant consolidation. The chain recombines TRBV29-1 with TRBJ1-3, with D uncertain. The receptor was isolated from a male donor with diffuse large B-cell lymphoma. The CDR3 nucleotides read TGCAGCGTTGTGTGGGGAAACACCATATATTTT. Protein: CSVVWGNTIYF.